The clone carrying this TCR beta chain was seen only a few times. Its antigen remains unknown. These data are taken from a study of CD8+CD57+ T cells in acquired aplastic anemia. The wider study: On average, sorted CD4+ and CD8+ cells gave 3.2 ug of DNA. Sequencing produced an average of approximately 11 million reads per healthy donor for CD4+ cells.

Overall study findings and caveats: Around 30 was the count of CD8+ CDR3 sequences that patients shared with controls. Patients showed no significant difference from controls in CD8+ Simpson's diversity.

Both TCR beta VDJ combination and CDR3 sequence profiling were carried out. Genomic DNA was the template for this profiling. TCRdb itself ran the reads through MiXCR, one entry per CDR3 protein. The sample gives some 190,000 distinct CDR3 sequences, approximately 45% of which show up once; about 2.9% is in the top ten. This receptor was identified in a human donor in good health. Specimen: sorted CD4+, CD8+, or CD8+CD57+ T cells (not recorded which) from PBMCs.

The DNA for the CDR3 is TGTGCCAGCAGGAGACAGGGGCAGAACACTGAAGCTTTCTTT. Its protein is CASRRQGQNTEAFF. This sequence joins TRBV6-1 and TRBJ1-1; TRBD1 matches 8 bases. CDR3 length: 14 amino acids. Germline values: CDR1 MNHNS, CDR2 SASEGT. After removal of 6 bases from V and 1 base from J, the junction contained 4 bases not matched to a gene.